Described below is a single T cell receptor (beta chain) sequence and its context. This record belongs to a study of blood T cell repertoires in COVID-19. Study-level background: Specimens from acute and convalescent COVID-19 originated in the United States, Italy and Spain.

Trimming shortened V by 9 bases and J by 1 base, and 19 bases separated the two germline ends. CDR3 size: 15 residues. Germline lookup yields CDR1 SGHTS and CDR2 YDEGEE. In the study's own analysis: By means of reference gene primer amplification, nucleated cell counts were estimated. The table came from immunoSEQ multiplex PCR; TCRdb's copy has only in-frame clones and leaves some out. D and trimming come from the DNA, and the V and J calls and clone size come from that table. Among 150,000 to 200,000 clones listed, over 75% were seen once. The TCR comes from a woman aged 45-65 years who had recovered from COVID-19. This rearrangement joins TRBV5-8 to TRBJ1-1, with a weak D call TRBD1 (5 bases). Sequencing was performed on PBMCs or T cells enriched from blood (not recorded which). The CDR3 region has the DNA TGTGCCACCCGACCCCTGACAGCGTGGAACACTGAAGCTTTCTTT. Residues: CATRPLTAWNTEAFF.